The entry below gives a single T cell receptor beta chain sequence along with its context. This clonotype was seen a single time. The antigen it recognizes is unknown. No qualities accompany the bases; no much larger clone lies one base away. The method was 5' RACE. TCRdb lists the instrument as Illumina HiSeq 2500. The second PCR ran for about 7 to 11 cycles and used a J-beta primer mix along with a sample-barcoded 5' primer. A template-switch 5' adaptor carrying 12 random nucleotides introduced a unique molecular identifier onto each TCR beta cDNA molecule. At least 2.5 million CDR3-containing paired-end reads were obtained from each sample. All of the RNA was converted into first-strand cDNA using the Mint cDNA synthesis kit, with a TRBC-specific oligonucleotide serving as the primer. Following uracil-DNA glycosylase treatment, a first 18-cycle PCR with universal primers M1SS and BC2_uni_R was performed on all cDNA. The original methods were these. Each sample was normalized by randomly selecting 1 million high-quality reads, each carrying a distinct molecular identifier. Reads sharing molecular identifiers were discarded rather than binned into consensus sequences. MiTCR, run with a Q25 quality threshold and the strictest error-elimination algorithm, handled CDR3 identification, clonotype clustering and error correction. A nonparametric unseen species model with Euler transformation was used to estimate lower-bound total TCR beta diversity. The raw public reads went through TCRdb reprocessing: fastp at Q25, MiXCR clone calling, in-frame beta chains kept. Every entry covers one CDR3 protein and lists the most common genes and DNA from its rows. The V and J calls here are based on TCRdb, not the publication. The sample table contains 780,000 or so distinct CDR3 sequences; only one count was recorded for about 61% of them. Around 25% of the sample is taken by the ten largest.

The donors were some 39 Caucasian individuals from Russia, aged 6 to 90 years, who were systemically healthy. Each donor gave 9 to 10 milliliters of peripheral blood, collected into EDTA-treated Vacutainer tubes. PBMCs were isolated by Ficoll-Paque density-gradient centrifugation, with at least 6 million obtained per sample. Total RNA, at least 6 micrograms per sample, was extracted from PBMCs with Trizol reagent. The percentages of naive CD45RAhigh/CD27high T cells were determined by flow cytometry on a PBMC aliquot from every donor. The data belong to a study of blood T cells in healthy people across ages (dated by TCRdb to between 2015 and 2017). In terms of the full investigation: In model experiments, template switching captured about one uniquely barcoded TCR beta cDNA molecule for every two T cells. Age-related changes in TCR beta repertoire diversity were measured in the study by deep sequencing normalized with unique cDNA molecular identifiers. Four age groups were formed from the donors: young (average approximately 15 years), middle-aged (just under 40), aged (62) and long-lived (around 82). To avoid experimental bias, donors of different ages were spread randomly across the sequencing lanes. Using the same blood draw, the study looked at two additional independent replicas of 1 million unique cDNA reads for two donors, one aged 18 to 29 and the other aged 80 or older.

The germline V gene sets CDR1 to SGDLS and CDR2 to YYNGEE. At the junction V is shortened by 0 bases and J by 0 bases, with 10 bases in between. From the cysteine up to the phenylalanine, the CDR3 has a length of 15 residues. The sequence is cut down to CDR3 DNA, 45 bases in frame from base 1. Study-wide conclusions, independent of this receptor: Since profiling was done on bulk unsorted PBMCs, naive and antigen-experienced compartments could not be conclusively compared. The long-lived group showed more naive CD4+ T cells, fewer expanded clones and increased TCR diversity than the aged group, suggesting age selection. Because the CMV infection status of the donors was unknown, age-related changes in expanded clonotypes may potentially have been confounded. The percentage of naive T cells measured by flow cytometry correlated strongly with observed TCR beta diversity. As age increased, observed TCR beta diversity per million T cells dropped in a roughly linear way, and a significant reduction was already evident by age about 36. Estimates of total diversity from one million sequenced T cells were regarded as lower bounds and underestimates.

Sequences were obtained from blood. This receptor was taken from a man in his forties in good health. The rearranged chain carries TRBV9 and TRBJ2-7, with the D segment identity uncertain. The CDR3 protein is CASSVETASSYEQYF. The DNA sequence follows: TGTGCCAGCAGCGTAGAAACAGCGAGCTCCTACGAGCAGTACTTC.